This passage covers 22 T cell receptor beta chains from one sample sequenced in a study of blood T cell repertoires in COVID-19. TCRdb's copy holds only in-frame clones and misses some; the assay was immunoSEQ multiplex PCR. The table lists about 45,000 clones, around nine tenths of them singletons, with around 20% in the top ten. Sequencing input: peripheral blood. All receptors derive from a man aged 65 to 85 with active COVID-19.

The chain has TRBV4-2 and TRBJ1-1, with 8 bases matching TRBD1. CDR3 length: 14 residues. Germline V gene sequence: CDR1 LGHNA, CDR2 YNFKEQ. V shed 3 bases and J 1 base; nucleotides not matched to a gene: 1. The CDR3 nucleotides read TGTGCCAGCAGCCACGGGACAGGGAACACTGAAGCTTTCTTT. Translating gives CASSHGTGNTEAFF.

This chain uses TRBV11-3 with TRBJ2-1, with D perhaps matching TRBD1 (6 bases). Trimming removed 2 bases from V and 6 bases from J, with 11 bases in between. The CDR3 consists of 14 residues. CDR1 SGHNT and CDR2 YENEEA come from the germline V gene. CDR3 loop: CASSLRGNINEQFF. Here the CDR3 DNA reads TGTGCCAGCAGCTTAAGGGGGAACATCAATGAGCAGTTCTTC. Supplemented by reference TRBV11-3 and TRBJ2-1, the full variable domain reads EAGVVQSPRYKIIEKKQPVAFWCNPISGHNTLYWYLQNLGQGPELLIRYENEEAVDDSQLPKDRFSAERLKGVDSTLKIQPAELGDSAVYLCASSLRGNINEQFFGPGTRLTVL.

The J gene is TRBJ2-1, the V gene TRBV14, with 10 bases identical to TRBD2. Germline V gene data show CDR1 as SGHDN and CDR2 as FVKESK. CDR3 length equals 22 residues. V shed 0 bases and J 3 bases; nucleotides not matched to a gene: 20. CDR3 protein: CASSQEVRGERGGRRFYNEQFF. The CDR3 DNA is TGTGCCAGCAGCCAAGAAGTTAGAGGTGAGCGGGGGGGCCGTAGATTCTACAATGAGCAGTTCTTC.

This chain joins TRBV30 and TRBJ2-7; 9 bases match TRBD2. The CDR3 length is 15 residues. Germline V gives CDR1 GTSNPN, CDR2 SVGIG (reference sequence). V lost 0 bases and J lost 9; bases outside the gene matches: 12. DNA of the CDR3: TGTGCCTGGAGTGTAGGGGGGACTAGCACGGAAGTGCAGTACTTC. Protein: CAWSVGGTSTEVQYF.

The chain couples TRBV7-5 to TRBJ1-5; TRBD1, the table's D call, was not compared with the DNA. TRBV7-5 is listed as a pseudogene. The CDR3 is 12 amino acids. The chain's CDR3 is CVSMGPRQPQHF. DNA for the CDR3: TGTGTCAGTATGGGGCCTAGGCAGCCCCAGCATTTT.

This clone is labeled as medium-sized. This rearrangement joins TRBV27 to TRBJ2-2; D unclear. CDR1 is MNHEY, CDR2 SMNVEV, per germline (reference sequence). V lost 5 bases to trimming and J lost 6 bases, with 13 bases between them. The CDR3 has 14 amino acids. The CDR3 reads CASSHRQIPGELFF. DNA for the CDR3: TGTGCCAGCAGTCATCGACAAATCCCCGGGGAGCTGTTTTTT.

The chain has TRBV5-4 and TRBJ2-3, with TRBD2 identical over 9 bases. The CDR3 has 14 amino acids. Germline assignment: CDR1 SGHNT and CDR2 YYREEE (reference sequence). V lost 4 bases to trimming and J lost 5 bases; unmatched junction nucleotides: 5. CDR3 sequence: CASSTGLAKDTQYF. CDR3 nucleotides: TGTGCCAGCAGCACGGGACTAGCCAAAGATACGCAGTATTTT.

The chain couples TRBV15 to TRBJ2-2, with 9 nucleotides matching TRBD2. CDR3 length: 18 amino acids. Trimming at V came to 3 bases and at J to 0 bases, leaving 8 bases not matched to a gene. Germline-derived CDR1 and CDR2 are LNHNV and YYDKDF (reference sequence). The CDR3 sequence is CATSSRAGGSANTGELFF. CDR3 nucleotide sequence: TGTGCCACCAGCAGCCGGGCGGGAGGGTCCGCGAACACCGGGGAGCTGTTTTTT.

This clone has only one observation. The V gene is TRBV28, the J gene TRBJ1-2, with 7 nucleotides matching TRBD1. CDR1 and CDR2 from the germline V gene are MDHEN and SYDVKM. The CDR3 is 15 amino acids. With 5 bases clipped from V and 5 bases from J, the junction kept 11 bases outside the gene matches. CDR3 DNA: TGTGCCAGCAGTCCTAACAGGGGATTCCTGTATGGCTACACCTTC. It specifies CASSPNRGFLYGYTF.

The V and J genes are TRBV29-1 and TRBJ2-3; D is uncertain. Between the trimmed V and J ends, which lost 3 bases and 3 bases, there was a span of 10 bases. Per germline, CDR1 SQVTM and CDR2 ANQGSEA. CDR3 length: 13 residues. CDR3 region: CSVDRPLTDTQYF. DNA for the CDR3: TGCAGCGTTGATCGTCCACTGACAGATACGCAGTATTTT.

The chain is built from TRBV4-1 and TRBJ2-7; a possible D gene is TRBD1 (5 bases). Between the trimmed V and J ends, which lost 0 bases and 9 bases, there was a span of 18 bases. CDR3 length: 15 amino acids. In germline, CDR1 is MGHRA, CDR2 YSYEKL. The CDR3 protein is CASSQDRDSPGGQYF. CDR3 nucleotides: TGCGCCAGCAGCCAAGACCGAGACAGTCCTGGCGGGCAGTACTTC.

The chain recombines TRBV7-2 with TRBJ2-7, with D maybe TRBD2 (7 bases). The length of the CDR3 is 15 residues. The germline gives CDR1 SGHTA, CDR2 FQGNSA. With 1 base removed from V and 3 bases from J, the gap between germline ends came to 13 bases. The CDR3 DNA reads as TGTGCCAGCAGCTTAGGAGGGGGGGCAAACTACGAGCAGTACTTC. Translation: CASSLGGGANYEQYF.

This clone has a single count. The chain combines TRBV12-5 with TRBJ2-3; 10 nucleotides match TRBD2. Germline CDR1 and CDR2: LGHNT and FRNRAP. V trimming: 4 bases; J trimming: 2 bases; junction bases outside the gene matches: 6. CDR3 length: 16 residues. In nucleotides, the CDR3 is TGTGCTAGTGGTTCAGGACTAGCGGCGTCCACAGATACGCAGTATTTT. It specifies CASGSGLAASTDTQYF.

The V and J genes are TRBV7-3 and TRBJ2-3; D ambiguous. V was clipped by 2 bases and J by 2 bases, with 5 bases between them. From germline, CDR1 is SGHTA and CDR2 FQGTGA. This CDR3 has 13 residues. The CDR3 here is CASSLEDTDTQYF. The CDR3 DNA reads TGTGCCAGCAGCTTAGAGGACACAGATACGCAGTATTTT. Full variable domain (missing parts from reference TRBV7-3 and TRBJ2-3): GAGVSQTPSNKVTEKGKYVELRCDPISGHTALYWYRQSLGQGPEFLIYFQGTGAADDSGLPNDRFFAVRPEGSVSTLKIQRTERGDSAVYLCASSLEDTDTQYFGPGTRLTVL.

This clone has just one count. The genes are TRBV7-2 and TRBJ1-2; D remains ambiguous. CDR1 is SGHTA, CDR2 FQGNSA, per germline. The CDR3 spans 14 residues. V was cut by 1 base and J by 2 bases, with 8 bases left in between. CDR3 coding DNA: TGTGCCAGCAGCTTAGGTCCGGGGAACTATGGCTACACCTTC. It is translated as CASSLGPGNYGYTF.

This clone appeared once. The rearrangement joins TRBV5-1 to TRBJ2-1; 8 bases align to TRBD2. The CDR3 extends over 17 amino acids. Germline trimming cut 2 bases from V and 6 bases from J; bases unmatched to any gene: 13. Per germline, CDR1 SGHRS and CDR2 YFSETQ. The CDR3 spells CASSLTTPGTSGNEQFF. Here the CDR3 DNA reads TGCGCCAGCAGCTTAACCACTCCCGGTACTAGCGGCAATGAGCAGTTCTTC. The entire variable domain, with the rest obtained from reference TRBV5-1 and TRBJ2-1, is as follows: KAGVTQTPRYLIKTRGQQVTLSCSPISGHRSVSWYQQTPGQGLQFLFEYFSETQRNKGNFPGRFSGRQFSNSRSEMNVSTLELGDSALYLCASSLTTPGTSGNEQFFGPGTRLTVL.

The chain has TRBV7-2 and TRBJ1-3, with a tentative D call TRBD1 (6 bases). Looked up from germline, CDR1 is SGHTA and CDR2 is FQGNSA. This CDR3 is built from 13 residues. With 5 bases removed from V and 5 bases from J, the gap between germline ends came to 10 bases. CDR3 in amino acids: CASSLDRRNTIYF. Here the CDR3 DNA reads TGTGCCAGCAGCCTCGACAGGAGAAACACCATATATTTT.

The rearrangement uses TRBV14 and TRBJ2-1; D perhaps matches TRBD2 (5 bases). V lost 1 base to trimming and J lost 10 bases, with 11 bases between them. The CDR3 consists of 13 residues. Germline V CDR1 and CDR2: SGHDN, FVKESK. CDR3 DNA sequence: TGTGCCAGCAGCCAAGTCGGGCGGGCGGAGCAGTTCTTC. It specifies CASSQVGRAEQFF.

The chain uses TRBV28 and TRBJ1-5, with D possibly being TRBD1 (5 bases). Trimming shortened V by 7 bases and J by 9 bases, and 16 bases separated the two germline ends. CDR3 length equals 13 residues. Germline V gives CDR1 MDHEN, CDR2 SYDVKM. CDR3 protein: CASITGGVWPQHF. The CDR3 DNA sequence: TGTGCCAGCATCACGGGGGGTGTTTGGCCCCAGCATTTT.

The chain employs TRBV24-1 and TRBJ2-7; TRBD2 matches 7 bases. Germline values: CDR1 KGHDR, CDR2 SFDVKD. Unmatched junction bases numbered 2, after V lost 4 bases and J lost 3 bases. This CDR3 region has 13 residues. In DNA form, the CDR3 reads TGTGCCACCAGTGAAACGGGAGGCTACGAGCAGTACTTC. Encoded protein: CATSETGGYEQYF.

The V and J genes are TRBV20-1 and TRBJ1-1; 7 bases match TRBD1. CDR1 and CDR2 from the germline V gene are DFQATT and SNEGSKA (reference sequence). The CDR3 has 11 residues. V dropped 6 bases and J dropped 4; count of bases not matched to a gene: 2. This CDR3 is CSAGQSTEAFF. Written as DNA, the CDR3 is TGCAGTGCGGGACAGAGCACTGAAGCTTTCTTT.

This chain uses TRBV18 with TRBJ2-1, with 8 nucleotides matching TRBD1. Trimming at V came to 3 bases and at J to 5 bases, leaving 12 bases not matched to a gene. Germline-derived CDR1 and CDR2 are KGHSH and LQKENI. This CDR3 comprises 17 residues. Here the CDR3 reads CASSPLAGTGQNNEQFF. CDR3 bases: TGTGCCAGCTCACCTCTGGCGGGGACAGGCCAAAACAATGAGCAGTTCTTC. The variable domain in full, with the rest retrieved from reference TRBV18 and TRBJ2-1, is NAGVMQNPRHLVRRRGQEARLRCSPMKGHSHVYWYRQLPEEGLKFMVYLQKENIIDESGMPKERFSAEFPKEGPSILRIQQVVRGDSAAYFCASSPLAGTGQNNEQFFGPGTRLTVL.